This passage covers 3 T cell receptor beta chains from one sample sequenced in a study of T-cell reconstitution after alpha-beta-depleted transplantation in children. The library targeted TCRbeta and was prepared with unique molecular identifiers. TCRdb used MiXCR to reprocess the PCR reads, holding one entry per CDR3 protein. The sample lists 450,000 to 600,000 distinct CDR3 sequences, around 20% occurring once. This sample comprised PBMCs from the stem cell graft donor, obtained from the stem cell graft. All receptors derive from a human donor who donated a stem cell graft to a child with acute lymphoblastic leukemia.

The chain employs TRBV5-6 and TRBJ2-7, with 7 bases that match TRBD1. Trimming at V came to 0 bases and at J to 3 bases, leaving 3 bases not matched to a gene. There are 14 residues in the CDR3. Germline V CDR1 and CDR2: SGHDT, YYEEEE. The CDR3 spells CASSLGRTGYEQYF. The CDR3 DNA reads as TGTGCCAGCAGCTTGGGGCGGACAGGCTACGAGCAGTACTTC.

The chain employs TRBV5-1 and TRBJ2-7; 9 nucleotides align to TRBD2. With 4 bases clipped from V and 0 bases from J, the junction kept 5 bases outside the gene matches. Germline assignment: CDR1 SGHRS and CDR2 YFSETQ. CDR3 size: 15 residues. This CDR3 is CASSTTSGSSYEQYF. The CDR3 DNA sequence: TGCGCCAGCAGCACGACTAGCGGATCCTCCTACGAGCAGTACTTC.

CDR3 in amino acids: CASSRDRVIGANVLTF. The CDR3 DNA is TGTGCCAGCAGTCGGGACAGGGTTATTGGGGCCAACGTCCTGACTTTC. The chain is built from TRBV27 and TRBJ2-6, with 9 bases aligning to TRBD1. The CDR3 is made up of 16 amino acids. V gave up 5 bases and J gave up 3 bases; unmatched junction bases: 5. Germline CDR1 is MNHEY and CDR2 is SMNVEV (reference sequence).